Described below is a single TCR beta chain sequence and its context. This record comes from a study of technical replicates of blood from a handful of donors. Clones were sequenced by immunoSEQ multiplex PCR, and TCRdb holds only the in-frame ones, with some missing. The sample shows under 90,000 clones, roughly 96% of them seen only once. CDR3 size: 13 residues. Germline V gene data show CDR1 as SGHTA and CDR2 as FQGNSA. Deletions cut 1 base from V and 5 bases from J, with 6 bases between. The clonotype comes from a human donor in good health. The chain links TRBV7-2 to TRBJ1-5; D is undetermined. Input material: T cells isolated from PBMCs. CDR3 bases: TGTGCCAGCAGCTTAGGTGTATATCAGCCCCAGCATTTT. Translation: CASSLGVYQPQHF.